These T cell receptor beta chains were read from a single sample in a study of technical replicates of blood from a few donors. Here immunoSEQ multiplex PCR was the method, and the copy in TCRdb shows in-frame clones only, minus some. The table lists about 15,000 clones, more than 75% of them singletons. Sequenced: PBMCs. These receptors were obtained from a human donor in good health. CDR3s include the opening cysteine and the closing phenylalanine or tryptophan. The order of the fields is J gene, V gene, CDR3 protein.

TRBJ2-5 TRBV5-1 CASGDNQETQYF
TRBJ2-1 TRBV18 CASSPPTGLAGNEQFF
TRBJ2-3 TRBV5-1 CASSLGGTTDTQYF
TRBJ2-3 TRBV28 CASSSDSTSTDTQYF
TRBJ2-5 TRBV7-9 CASSPGYLGAGGETQYF
TRBJ2-7 TRBV27 CASSLLGGRKAFEQYF
TRBJ1-4 TRBV19 CASSIGATTNEKLFF
TRBJ2-7 TRBV7-9 CASTLASGSSEQYF
TRBJ2-7 TRBV6-4 CASSVQAGGAYEQYF
TRBJ2-7 TRBV6-5 CASTPGTGYEQYF
TRBJ2-5 TRBV19 CASSTGLARETQYF
TRBJ2-7 TRBV30 CAWSVGGEIHNF
TRBJ2-1 TRBV4-1 CASSQDLGTGSNNEQFF
TRBJ2-7 TRBV19 CASKDTTHYEQYF
TRBJ2-5 TRBV29-1 CSGGGGKGETQYF
TRBJ2-7 TRBV27 CASSWTGEAYEQYF
TRBJ2-3 TRBV11-3 CASSLGASTDTQYF
TRBJ2-7 TRBV5-1 CASSDRSSGSYEQYF
TRBJ2-2 TRBV28 CASSTGQLSTGELFF
TRBJ2-1 TRBV29-1 CSVDLGSGAYNEQFF
TRBJ2-7 TRBV28 CASSSVISRVSYEQYF
TRBJ1-1 TRBV7-8 CASSSKGENTEAFF
TRBJ2-5 TRBV18 CASSRGQGDSETQYF
TRBJ1-2 TRBV30 CAWTVNYGYTF
TRBJ2-7 TRBV7-9 CASSSAGVEQYF
TRBJ2-1 TRBV11-3 CASSLDQGGSSRYNEQFF
TRBJ2-1 TRBV28 CASSLWGGRANEQFF
TRBJ2-1 TRBV6-1 CASSETGGDPYNEQFF
TRBJ2-3 TRBV6-4 CASSDGQGADTQYF
TRBJ2-5 TRBV6-1 CASSDAGEPRETQYF
TRBJ1-4 TRBV18 CASSPLSTGAEKLFF
TRBJ2-1 TRBV10-2 CASIGQGGSYNEQFF
TRBJ1-1 TRBV18 CASSHNRDRILNTEAFF